These 21 T cell receptor beta chains share one sample of origin, sequenced in a study of blood T cell repertoires in COVID-19. Only in-frame clones appear in the TCRdb table, and some are missing; sequencing was by immunoSEQ multiplex PCR. The sample has about 220,000 clones, 75% to 90% seen once. Sequencing was done on a sample of peripheral blood. These receptors were obtained from a woman in her seventies with COVID-19, enrolled during active disease.

This clone was seen a few times. This chain joins TRBV7-6 and TRBJ2-7, with 8 bases that match TRBD1. The V gene end was trimmed by 5 bases and the J gene end by 7 bases; junction bases not matched to a gene: 7. CDR3 size: 13 residues. Germline values: CDR1 SGHVS, CDR2 FNYEAQ. As DNA, the CDR3 is TGTGCCAGCAGCCCGATGACAGGGGTTGAGCAGTACTTC. It encodes CASSPMTGVEQYF.

The DNA for the CDR3 is TGTGCCAGCAGCCTGACAGGGCCGAACACCGGGGAGCTGTTTTTT. As protein: CASSLTGPNTGELFF. The rearrangement joins TRBV9 to TRBJ2-2, with 7 bases identical to TRBD1. The CDR3 extends over 15 amino acids. The germline V gene encodes CDR1 SGDLS and CDR2 YYNGEE. V shed 4 bases, J shed 0 bases, and the junction held 3 bases outside the gene matches.

The chain recombines TRBV5-6 with TRBJ2-1, with 8 bases that match TRBD2. Germline CDR1 is SGHDT and CDR2 is YYEEEE. The junction had 1 base not matched to a gene; V was cut back by 0 bases and J by 2 bases. The CDR3 runs 15 residues. This CDR3 is CASSLVAGPYNEQFF. The CDR3 DNA is TGTGCCAGCAGCTTGGTAGCGGGACCCTACAATGAGCAGTTCTTC.

This rearrangement joins TRBV15 to TRBJ2-5, with 8 bases aligning to TRBD1. The CDR3 loop spans 14 amino acids. Germline trimming cut 3 bases from V and 4 bases from J; bases unmatched to any gene: 4. Germline-derived CDR1 and CDR2 are LNHNV and YYDKDF (reference sequence). The CDR3 bases are TGTGCCACCAGCAGGAGAACAGGGGGAGAGACCCAGTACTTC. This translates into CATSRRTGGETQYF. The whole variable domain, filled in from reference TRBV15 and TRBJ2-5, reads DAMVIQNPRYQVTQFGKPVTLSCSQTLNHNVMYWYQQKSSQAPKLLFHYYDKDFNNEADTPDNFQSRRPNTSFCFLDIRSPGLGDTAMYLCATSRRTGGETQYFGPGTRLLVL.

The chain recombines TRBV28 with TRBJ2-5, with a possible D match to TRBD1 (6 bases). V lost 6 bases, J lost 3 bases, and 11 bases lay in between. This CDR3 has 13 amino acids. CDR1 is MDHEN and CDR2 is SYDVKM in the germline V gene. CDR3 sequence: CASRHTGKETQYF. The CDR3 bases are TGTGCCAGCAGGCATACAGGGAAAGAGACCCAGTACTTC.

The J gene is TRBJ2-6, the V gene TRBV28; D unresolved. With 5 bases removed from V and 4 bases from J, the gap between germline ends came to 6 bases. Per germline, CDR1 MDHEN and CDR2 SYDVKM. CDR3 length equals 13 residues. For the CDR3, the DNA is TGTGCCAGCAGTACGACAGGGGCCAACGTCCTGACTTTC. It encodes CASSTTGANVLTF.

The V and J genes are TRBV28 and TRBJ2-2; possibly TRBD1 for D (5 bases). This CDR3 region has 14 residues. The germline V gene encodes CDR1 MDHEN and CDR2 SYDVKM. V shed 4 bases and J shed 2 bases, with 8 bases lying between them. The CDR3 loop reads CASSSGINTGELFF. For the CDR3, the DNA is TGTGCCAGCAGTTCAGGGATCAACACCGGGGAGCTGTTTTTT.

The CDR3 sequence is CASSPTGERGYTF. CDR3 DNA: TGTGCCAGCTCACCAACAGGGGAGAGGGGCTACACCTTC. This chain links TRBV18 with TRBJ1-2, with TRBD1 matching 7 bases. The CDR3 runs 13 residues. Germline trimming cut 2 bases from V and 8 bases from J; bases unmatched to any gene: 5. Germline lookup yields CDR1 KGHSH and CDR2 LQKENI.

This clone is a singleton in its sample. The chain employs TRBV7-7 and TRBJ2-1; 12 nucleotides align to TRBD2. Germline trimming cut 5 bases from V and 8 bases from J; bases unmatched to any gene: 10. The germline V gene has CDR1 SSHAT and CDR2 FNYEAQ (reference sequence). CDR3 length: 16 residues. The DNA for the CDR3 is TGTGCCAGCAGCGAGAGACTAGCGGGAGTCCGCGATGAGCAGTTCTTC. Its translation: CASSERLAGVRDEQFF.

The V gene is TRBV6-6, the J gene TRBJ1-5, with D unresolved. With 5 bases removed from V and 2 bases from J, the gap between germline ends came to 10 bases. CDR1 MNHNY and CDR2 SVGAGI come from the germline V gene (reference sequence). The CDR3 totals 14 residues. This chain's CDR3 is CASSIGSGNQPQHF. DNA for the CDR3: TGTGCCAGCAGTATCGGTAGTGGCAATCAGCCCCAGCATTTT.

This chain links TRBV3-1 (or the pseudogene TRBV3-2) with TRBJ2-1, with D tentatively TRBD2 (6 bases). The germline gives CDR1 LGHDT, CDR2 YNNKEL (reference sequence). This CDR3 contains 16 residues. Trimming left V 4 bases short and J 6 bases short, with 19 bases between. The CDR3 DNA follows: TGTGCCAGCAGCCCCAACTCCGTCGGGGGATCCAATGAGCAGTTCTTC. Encoded protein: CASSPNSVGGSNEQFF.

CDR3 protein: CASSQGPGIGYTF. The CDR3 DNA is TGCGCCAGCAGCCAAGGGCCAGGGATAGGCTACACCTTC. The chain links TRBV4-1 to TRBJ1-2; a weak D match, TRBD1 (5 bases). The germline V gene encodes CDR1 MGHRA and CDR2 YSYEKL. V was pared by 1 base and J by 8 bases, with 11 bases between. The CDR3 contains 13 residues.

This chain connects TRBV28 to TRBJ1-2, with D perhaps TRBD1 (6 bases). The CDR3 sequence is 13 residues long. The V end was cut by 7 bases, the J end by 6 bases, with 15 bases between. Germline CDR1 is MDHEN and CDR2 is SYDVKM. The CDR3 sequence is CASTLTGYDGYTF. CDR3 sequence (DNA): TGTGCCAGCACCCTGACAGGTTATGATGGCTACACCTTC.

This chain joins TRBV24-1 and TRBJ2-7; 7 bases are a match to TRBD2. After removal of 0 bases from V and 0 bases from J, the junction contained 7 bases not matched to a gene. The germline CDR1 and CDR2 sequences are KGHDR and SFDVKD. This CDR3 region has 17 residues. The CDR3 sequence: CATSDLYSGGSSYEQYF. CDR3 DNA sequence: TGTGCCACCAGTGATTTGTATTCAGGCGGGAGCTCCTACGAGCAGTACTTC.

The chain couples TRBV5-4 to TRBJ2-5; 12 nucleotides align to TRBD2. The trim removed 5 bases at V and 3 bases at J, leaving 5 bases unmatched. The germline CDR1 and CDR2 sequences are SGHNT and YYREEE (reference sequence). The CDR3 loop spans 15 amino acids. The CDR3 coding sequence is TGTGCCAGCAGTCGGACTAGCGGGACGGAAGAGACCCAGTACTTC. It is translated as CASSRTSGTEETQYF. Drawing the rest from reference TRBV5-4 and TRBJ2-5, the complete variable domain is ETGVTQSPTHLIKTRGQQVTLRCSSQSGHNTVSWYQQALGQGPQFIFQYYREEENGRGNFPPRFSGLQFPNYSSELNVNALELDDSALYLCASSRTSGTEETQYFGPGTRLLVL.

V is TRBV28 and J is TRBJ1-2; D is perhaps TRBD1 (5 bases). Germline-derived CDR1 and CDR2 are MDHEN and SYDVKM. The V and J ends lost 1 base and 2 bases respectively, with 8 bases between them. The CDR3 contains 14 residues. The CDR3 DNA reads TGTGCCAGCAGTTTATATCAGGGAAACTATGGCTACACCTTC. It encodes CASSLYQGNYGYTF.

CDR3 in amino acids: CASRDPRDTIYF. The CDR3 DNA sequence: TGTGCCAGCAGAGACCCGAGGGACACCATATATTTT. The chain is built from TRBV28 and TRBJ1-3, with unresolved D. The CDR3 is made up of 12 amino acids. V lost 6 bases and J 8 bases, leaving 11 bases between the germline ends. Germline lookup yields CDR1 MDHEN and CDR2 SYDVKM.

The gene calls are TRBV5-4 and TRBJ1-1; D is ambiguous. The germline gives CDR1 SGHNT, CDR2 YYREEE (reference sequence). Trimming took 4 bases from V and 2 from J, leaving 15 bases between them. The length of the CDR3 is 15 residues. The CDR3 region is CASSSDRLINTEAFF. DNA for the CDR3: TGTGCCAGCAGCAGCGACCGTCTCATTAACACTGAAGCTTTCTTT.

The chain employs TRBV6-6 and TRBJ1-6; 9 positions match TRBD1. From germline, CDR1 is MNHNY and CDR2 SVGAGI (reference sequence). V was clipped by 4 bases and J by 4 bases; unmatched bases: 5. This CDR3 comprises 16 residues. The CDR3 DNA sequence: TGTGCCAGCAGTTCCGACGACAGGGGGTATAATTCACCCCTCCACTTT. Encoded protein: CASSSDDRGYNSPLHF.

This clone was observed a few times. The V call is TRBV4-1, the J call TRBJ1-5, with D tentatively TRBD1 (5 bases). Deletions cut 1 base from V and 0 bases from J, with 16 bases between. Germline V gene data show CDR1 as MGHRA and CDR2 as YSYEKL. The length of the CDR3 is 18 residues. In nucleotides, the CDR3 is TGCGCCAGCAGCCAAGCTGGCAGGGCCATCTATAGCAATCAGCCCCAGCATTTT. Protein product: CASSQAGRAIYSNQPQHF.

This sequence joins TRBV28 and TRBJ2-7; TRBD2 aligns across 8 bases. Germline CDR1 MDHEN, CDR2 SYDVKM. The CDR3 consists of 15 residues. Trimming at V came to 4 bases and at J to 4 bases, leaving 9 bases not matched to a gene. CDR3: CASSSLAGELYEQYF. CDR3 DNA sequence: TGTGCCAGCAGTTCCCTAGCGGGCGAGCTATACGAGCAGTACTTC. Variable domain in full (rest from reference TRBV28 and TRBJ2-7): DVKVTQSSRYLVKRTGEKVFLECVQDMDHENMFWYRQDPGLGLRLIYFSYDVKMKEKGDIPEGYSVSREKKERFSLILESASTNQTSMYLCASSSLAGELYEQYFGPGTRLTVT.